A single sample gave rise to the 19 T cell receptor beta chains below, sequenced in a study of blood T cell repertoires in COVID-19. Profiling relied on immunoSEQ multiplex PCR, and the TCRdb table lists in-frame clones only, not all of them. The table shows about 160,000 clones, with 82% occurring only once. The material sequenced was peripheral blood. The receptors originated from a woman between 35 and 50 years old with COVID-19, enrolled during active disease.

In nucleotides, the CDR3 is TGTGCCAGCAGCGAACAGAGCTCCTATAATTCACCCCTCCACTTT. This gives the protein CASSEQSSYNSPLHF. This chain joins TRBV9 and TRBJ1-6; D not resolved. V was pared by 3 bases and J by 0 bases, with 7 bases between. The CDR3 is 15 amino acids. Germline CDR1 SGDLS, CDR2 YYNGEE.

Comment on this clone: Compared with germline, one end of the junction differs, possibly owing to a read error. The V gene is TRBV7-7, the J gene TRBJ2-7; 8 nucleotides agree with TRBD2. Germline lookup yields CDR1 SSHAT and CDR2 FNYEAQ (reference sequence). This CDR3 spans 14 amino acids. The CDR3 DNA sequence: TGTGCTAGCAGGTTACTAGCGGCCTCGATCGAGCAGTACTTC. It is translated as CASRLLAASIEQYF. The variable domain in full, with the rest retrieved from reference TRBV7-7 and TRBJ2-7, is GAGVSQSPRYKVTKRGQDVTLRCDPISSHATLYWYQQALGQGPEFLTYFNYEAQPDKSGLPSDRFSAERPEGSISTLTIQRTEQRDSAMYRCASRLLAASIEQYFGPGTRLTVT.

The chain employs TRBV9 and TRBJ2-3, with D tentatively TRBD2 (6 bases). Germline CDR1 reads SGDLS; CDR2 reads YYNGEE. V was cut by 0 bases and J by 1 base, with 15 bases left in between. The CDR3 extends over 17 amino acids. CDR3 protein: CASSVGRSWRGTDTQYF. CDR3 nucleotide sequence: TGTGCCAGCAGCGTAGGACGGTCGTGGAGGGGCACAGATACGCAGTATTTT.

The chain couples TRBV19 to TRBJ1-4; 8 nucleotides align to TRBD1. Germline-derived CDR1 and CDR2 are LNHDA and SQIVND (reference sequence). V lost 4 bases to trimming and J lost 8 bases; unmatched junction nucleotides: 12. The CDR3 sequence is 16 residues long. The CDR3 is CASSRPQTGDNEKLFF. The CDR3 region has the DNA TGTGCCAGTAGTAGACCTCAGACAGGGGACAACGAAAAACTGTTTTTT.

CDR3 sequence: CASTPVGQLNEKLFF. The CDR3 bases are TGTGCCAGCACCCCCGTCGGACAGCTAAATGAAAAACTGTTTTTT. The chain couples TRBV28 to TRBJ1-4; tentative D call: TRBD1 (6 bases). Germline values: CDR1 MDHEN, CDR2 SYDVKM. This CDR3 region has 15 residues. V lost 7 bases, J lost 5 bases, and 17 bases lay in between.

This clone appeared once. V usage is TRBV5-1 and J usage is TRBJ2-3; TRBD2 might be the D (5 bases). V was pared by 2 bases and J by 6 bases, with 7 bases between. Germline-derived CDR1 and CDR2 are SGHRS and YFSETQ. CDR3 length equals 12 residues. CDR3 nucleotides: TGCGCCAGCAGCTTAGTAGCGGATACGCAGTATTTT. Translating gives CASSLVADTQYF.

This chain links TRBV3-1 (or the pseudogene TRBV3-2) with TRBJ2-1; 13 bases match TRBD2. The J segment lost 7 bases and the V segment lost 0 bases, leaving 3 bases of the junction unmatched. The CDR3 runs 16 residues. The germline V gene encodes CDR1 LGHDT and CDR2 YNNKEL (reference sequence). CDR3: CASSQDLTSGRNEQFF. For the CDR3, the DNA is TGTGCCAGCAGCCAAGATCTGACTAGCGGGAGGAATGAGCAGTTCTTC.

This clone was seen a handful of times. The chain recombines TRBV9 with TRBJ2-7, with 8 bases lining up with TRBD1. Germline V lookup: CDR1 SGDLS, CDR2 YYNGEE. The CDR3 totals 14 residues. The V and J ends lost 0 bases and 5 bases, in that order; junction bases with no gene match: 4. CDR3 region: CASSVADRGHEQYF. The CDR3 DNA is TGTGCCAGCAGCGTAGCAGACAGGGGCCACGAGCAGTACTTC.

The J gene is TRBJ2-7, the V gene TRBV7-9, with D possibly matching TRBD1 (5 bases). In germline, CDR1 is SEHNR, CDR2 FQNEAQ (reference sequence). Trimming took 4 bases from V and 5 from J, leaving 12 bases between them. There are 13 residues in the CDR3. The CDR3 spells CASSSTGRNEQYF. The CDR3 DNA sequence: TGTGCCAGCAGCTCAACAGGAAGAAACGAGCAGTACTTC.

This chain connects TRBV19 to TRBJ2-2, with TRBD1 identical over 7 bases. Germline CDR1 and CDR2: LNHDA and SQIVND (reference sequence). V shed 6 bases and J 6 bases; nucleotides not matched to a gene: 10. The CDR3 spans 15 residues. In DNA, the CDR3 is TGTGCCAGTAGGGAGGACAGGAGAACCGCCGGGGAGCTGTTTTTT. Translating gives CASREDRRTAGELFF.

The chain is built from TRBV6-4 and TRBJ1-2; maybe TRBD1 (5 bases). Germline V gene sequence: CDR1 MRHNA, CDR2 SNTAGT. Trimming cost V 8 bases and J 6 bases, with 10 bases left between them. The CDR3 is 11 amino acids. CDR3 sequence (DNA): TGTGCCAGCTGGGGGGGTAATGGCTACACCTTC. Amino acid sequence: CASWGGNGYTF.

This clone appeared a few times. The rearrangement uses TRBV28 and TRBJ2-5; 11 bases map to TRBD2. This CDR3 comprises 15 residues. Germline V gene lookup returns CDR1 MDHEN and CDR2 SYDVKM. J gave up 1 base and V 7 bases, and 5 bases lay outside the gene matches. The CDR3 is CASTSSGRFQETQYF. As DNA, the CDR3 is TGTGCCAGCACATCTAGCGGGAGGTTCCAAGAGACCCAGTACTTC.

The genes are TRBV7-3 and TRBJ2-3; 12 nucleotides align to TRBD2. The CDR3 covers 15 residues. Trimming took 0 bases from V and 5 from J; bases not matched to a gene: 0. CDR1 is SGHTA and CDR2 is FQGTGA in the germline V gene. CDR3 protein: CASSLTGLAGDTQYF. The CDR3 DNA is TGTGCCAGCAGCTTAACGGGACTAGCGGGAGATACGCAGTATTTT. The whole variable domain, remainder taken from reference TRBV7-3 and TRBJ2-3, is GAGVSQTPSNKVTEKGKYVELRCDPISGHTALYWYRQSLGQGPEFLIYFQGTGAADDSGLPNDRFFAVRPEGSVSTLKIQRTERGDSAVYLCASSLTGLAGDTQYFGPGTRLTVL.

V usage is TRBV6-2 or TRBV6-3 and J usage is TRBJ2-4; unclear D gene. The V end was cut by 5 bases, the J end by 2 bases, with 13 bases between. The CDR3 covers 15 residues. CDR1 is MNHEY, CDR2 SVGEGT, per germline. CDR3 sequence reads: CASSPSGRPKNIQYF. CDR3 in DNA: TGTGCCAGCAGTCCGAGTGGCAGGCCCAAAAACATTCAGTACTTC.

The rearrangement uses TRBV7-8 and TRBJ2-1, with 12 bases lining up with TRBD2. Germline V gene lookup returns CDR1 SGHVS and CDR2 FQNEAQ. V was clipped by 5 bases and J by 4 bases; unmatched bases: 3. This CDR3 has 15 residues. The CDR3 region has the DNA TGTGCCAGCAGCGAGACTAGCGGGGGTTACAATGAGCAGTTCTTC. This codes for CASSETSGGYNEQFF. Full variable domain (missing parts from reference TRBV7-8 and TRBJ2-1): GAGVSQSPRYKVAKRGQDVALRCDPISGHVSLFWYQQALGQGPEFLTYFQNEAQLDKSGLPSDRFFAERPEGSVSTLKIQRTQQEDSAVYLCASSETSGGYNEQFFGPGTRLTVL.

The CDR3 DNA is TGTGCCAGCTCACCATTGTTGGGCAGGAGCACAGATACGCAGTATTTT. Translating gives CASSPLLGRSTDTQYF. The chain joins TRBV18 to TRBJ2-3; D remains ambiguous. V shed 2 bases and J shed 0 bases, with 12 bases lying between them. The CDR3 length is 16 residues. Germline V CDR1 and CDR2: KGHSH, LQKENI.

This clone was observed at least ten times. The chain carries TRBV30 and TRBJ1-2; D possibly corresponds to TRBD1 (6 bases). Germline-derived CDR1 and CDR2 are GTSNPN and SVGIG (reference sequence). CDR3 size: 13 residues. With 4 bases removed from V and 5 bases from J, the gap between germline ends came to 14 bases. The CDR3 loop is CAWMRRQEYGYTF. CDR3 in DNA: TGTGCCTGGATGCGTCGACAGGAGTATGGCTACACCTTC.

The chain has TRBV7-6 and TRBJ1-1, with D possibly TRBD1 on 6 matching bases. V dropped 1 base and J dropped 0 bases, with 9 bases sitting between them. The CDR3 covers 15 residues. Germline CDR1 and CDR2: SGHVS and FNYEAQ. CDR3 in amino acids: CASSLEGGMNTEAFF. The CDR3 nucleotides are TGTGCCAGCAGCTTAGAAGGGGGAATGAACACTGAAGCTTTCTTT.

In DNA form, the CDR3 reads TGTGCCAGCACCCGCGGACAGGGCATCAATCAGCCCCAGCATTTT. Translating gives CASTRGQGINQPQHF. The chain combines TRBV6-5 with TRBJ1-5, with 8 bases lining up with TRBD1. The trim removed 7 bases at V and 3 bases at J, leaving 8 bases unmatched. Per the germline V gene, CDR1 is MNHEY and CDR2 is SVGAGI. The CDR3 loop spans 15 amino acids.